Below are 6 T cell receptor beta chains sequenced from a single sample in a study of identical twins. Each CDR3 protein gets one entry after TCRdb re-called the 5' RACE reads with MiXCR. Of approximately 620,000 distinct CDR3 sequences in the sample, 8.5% to 9.5% were seen once. The data also belong to a second study, concerning yellow fever vaccine responses in identical twins.

Sequenced input: PBMCs. Receptor source: a woman between 18 and 29 years old in good health.

CDR3 coding DNA: TGTGCCAGCAGCCAAGCGGGACTTAGGGCGGTGGGTGAGCAGTTCTTC. Its translation is CASSQAGLRAVGEQFF. The rearrangement links TRBV3-1 to TRBJ2-1; possible D gene TRBD2, 6 bases. V was trimmed by 1 base and J by 9 bases, leaving 19 bases between them. CDR3 length equals 16 residues. In germline, CDR1 is LGHDT, CDR2 YNNKEL (reference sequence).

About this clonotype: This may be a read error: a much more frequent sequence differs by one nucleotide. This chain's CDR3 is CASSLGGRANYGCTF. In DNA form, the CDR3 reads TGTGCCAGCAGCTTAGGAGGGAGAGCTAACTATGGCTGCACCTTC. The chain carries TRBV5-5 and TRBJ1-2; D is unclear. The CDR3 extends over 15 amino acids. Germline V CDR1 and CDR2: SGHKS, YYEKEE (reference sequence).

This clonotype has a count of ten or more. This chain connects TRBV20-1 to TRBJ2-2; 11 bases line up with TRBD2. The V gene end was trimmed by 6 bases and the J gene end by 0 bases; junction bases not matched to a gene: 3. CDR3 length: 15 residues. The germline CDR1 and CDR2 sequences are DFQATT and SNEGSKA (reference sequence). CDR3 nucleotides: TGCAGTGCCACGGGACTAGCGGCGAACACCGGGGAGCTGTTTTTT. It is translated as CSATGLAANTGELFF.

There are many counts of this clonotype. This chain uses TRBV29-1 with TRBJ2-7; possible D gene TRBD2, 5 bases. The CDR3 is 12 residues long. Germline CDR1 is SQVTM and CDR2 is ANQGSEA. Deletions cut 4 bases from V and 0 bases from J, with 7 bases between. CDR3: CSVGGVSYEQYF. The CDR3 DNA reads TGCAGCGTTGGGGGAGTCTCCTACGAGCAGTACTTC.

The chain links TRBV20-1 to TRBJ1-1, with 7 bases lining up with TRBD1. Per germline, CDR1 DFQATT and CDR2 SNEGSKA (reference sequence). The CDR3 runs 14 residues. With 6 bases clipped from V and 4 bases from J, the junction kept 11 bases outside the gene matches. The CDR3 nucleotides are TGCAGTGCCGGGTGGAGGGGGCCGAGCACTGAAGCTTTCTTT. As protein: CSAGWRGPSTEAFF.

This clonotype appeared many times. This sequence joins TRBV29-1 and TRBJ2-1, with 9 bases matching TRBD1. V was pared by 4 bases and J by 7 bases, with 8 bases of the junction left unmatched. The CDR3 spans 14 residues. CDR1 SQVTM and CDR2 ANQGSEA come from the germline V gene. CDR3 loop: CSVVGTGSWNEQFF. CDR3 bases: TGCAGCGTTGTGGGGACAGGGTCTTGGAATGAGCAGTTCTTC.